This is a list of T cell receptor beta chains from one sample in a study of T cells after yellow fever vaccination. TCRdb analysed the 5' RACE reads with MiXCR anew, one entry per CDR3 protein. The sample lists 300,000 to 350,000 distinct CDR3 sequences, 3.5% to 4.5% occurring once. The sequences come from PBMCs, collected 15 days after the yellow fever booster vaccination. Receptor source: a man younger than 35 who received the YFV17D yellow fever vaccine. The CDR3 runs from the conserved cysteine through the conserved F or W. Fields, in order: CDR3 protein, CDR3 DNA, V gene, J gene, D gene, clone size. D genes are given only for firm matches. The size field is filled for only some rows; it gives once, few, many or a size class.

CDR3: CASSQITDTQYF
DNA: TGTGCCAGCAGCCAAATCACAGATACGCAGTATTTT
V: TRBV3-1
J: TRBJ2-3
D: NA
size: NA

CDR3: CASSFRQSPNTGELFF
DNA: TGCGCCAGCAGCTTCCGACAGTCACCGAACACCGGGGAGCTGTTTTTT
V: TRBV5-1
J: TRBJ2-2
D: NA
size: NA

CDR3: CASSLLSSTGELFF
DNA: TGTGCCAGCAGTTTGTTGTCGAGCACCGGGGAGCTGTTTTTT
V: TRBV28
J: TRBJ2-2
D: NA
size: many

CDR3: CASSLRGVEYNEQFF
DNA: TGCGCCAGCAGCTTACGGGGGGTCGAATACAATGAGCAGTTCTTC
V: TRBV5-1
J: TRBJ2-1
D: TRBD2
size: NA

CDR3: CAKRFGDTQYF
DNA: TGCGCCAAGAGGTTTGGAGATACGCAGTATTTT
V: TRBV20-1
J: TRBJ2-3
D: NA
size: few

CDR3: CASSPHGQGDSNYGYTF
DNA: TGTGCCAGCAGCCCACACGGACAGGGTGATTCCAACTATGGCTACACCTTC
V: TRBV3-1
J: TRBJ1-2
D: TRBD1
size: few

CDR3: CASSLFGDGELFF
DNA: TGTGCCAGCAGCTTATTCGGCGACGGGGAGCTGTTTTTT
V: TRBV7-6
J: TRBJ2-2
D: NA
size: many

CDR3: CASRRLAGTLGSCFF
DNA: NA
V: TRBV12-3/TRBV12-4
J: TRBJ2-2
D: NA
size: NA

CDR3: CASSLASQEGEKLFF
DNA: TGCGCCAGCAGCTTGGCCAGCCAGGAGGGAGAAAAACTGTTTTTT
V: TRBV5-1
J: TRBJ1-4
D: NA
size: many

CDR3: CAWSRWTYGYTF
DNA: TGTGCCTGGAGTAGGTGGACCTATGGCTACACCTTC
V: TRBV30
J: TRBJ1-2
D: NA
size: few

CDR3: CASSMGQGAGELFF
DNA: TGTGCCAGTAGTATGGGACAGGGGGCCGGGGAGCTGTTTTTT
V: TRBV19
J: TRBJ2-2
D: TRBD1
size: NA

CDR3: CASSSDWEGTTEAFF
DNA: TGTGCCAGCAGCTCGGATTGGGAGGGTACCACTGAAGCTTTCTTT
V: TRBV7-2
J: TRBJ1-1
D: NA
size: many

CDR3: CASGPYEQFF
DNA: TGTGCCAGCGGGCCGTATGAGCAGTTCTTC
V: TRBV12-3/TRBV12-4
J: TRBJ2-1
D: NA
size: many

CDR3: CASSHPLVTDTQYF
DNA: TGCGCCAGCAGCCATCCCCTGGTCACAGATACGCAGTATTTT
V: TRBV4-1
J: TRBJ2-3
D: NA
size: many

CDR3: CASSLAVGGEGQYF
DNA: TGTGCCAGCAGCTTAGCGGTCGGGGGGGAGGGTCAGTACTTC
V: TRBV7-2
J: TRBJ2-4
D: TRBD2
size: few

CDR3: CASSALPGGDTGELFF
DNA: TGCGCCAGCAGCGCACTTCCAGGGGGGGACACCGGGGAGCTGTTTTTT
V: TRBV5-1
J: TRBJ2-2
D: NA
size: few

CDR3: CASSQVPTYEQYF
DNA: TGTGCCAGCAGCCAAGTACCGACCTACGAGCAGTACTTC
V: TRBV3-1
J: TRBJ2-7
D: NA
size: many

CDR3: CACPTEDYTDTQYF
DNA: TGTGCCTGCCCGACTGAAGACTACACAGATACGCAGTATTTT
V: TRBV30
J: TRBJ2-3
D: NA
size: NA

CDR3: CASSLNSPGGNTGELFF
DNA: TGCGCCAGCAGCCTCAACTCCCCCGGCGGAAACACCGGGGAGCTGTTTTTT
V: TRBV5-1
J: TRBJ2-2
D: NA
size: many

CDR3: CASRTMGQGPYEQYF
DNA: TGCGCCAGCAGGACAATGGGACAGGGACCTTACGAGCAGTACTTC
V: TRBV10-2
J: TRBJ2-7
D: TRBD1
size: many

CDR3: CASSSLGGTTEAFF
DNA: TGCGCCAGCAGCTCTCTGGGGGGCACCACTGAAGCTTTCTTT
V: TRBV4-3
J: TRBJ1-1
D: NA
size: many

CDR3: CAWSSLNQQETQYF
DNA: TGTGCCTGGAGTTCACTGAATCAGCAAGAGACCCAGTACTTC
V: TRBV30
J: TRBJ2-5
D: NA
size: few

CDR3: CASSLRTGGSYNEQFF
DNA: TGTGCCAGCAGCTTGAGGACAGGGGGCTCCTACAATGAGCAGTTCTTC
V: TRBV7-9
J: TRBJ2-1
D: TRBD1
size: few

CDR3: CSARGGAGSTDTQYF
DNA: TGCAGTGCTAGAGGGGGGGCAGGTAGCACAGATACGCAGTATTTT
V: TRBV20-1
J: TRBJ2-3
D: NA
size: many

CDR3: CASSQDLSQNQETQYF
DNA: TGTGCCAGCAGCCAAGATCTTTCCCAGAACCAAGAGACCCAGTACTTC
V: TRBV3-1
J: TRBJ2-5
D: NA
size: few

CDR3: CASSFDGTSTDTQYF
DNA: TGTGCCAGCAGCTTTGACGGAACTAGCACAGATACGCAGTATTTT
V: TRBV5-4
J: TRBJ2-3
D: NA
size: few

CDR3: CSARDFGRNYGYTF
DNA: TGCAGTGCTAGAGATTTCGGCAGGAACTATGGCTACACCTTC
V: TRBV20-1
J: TRBJ1-2
D: NA
size: many

CDR3: CSARGGATGEDTQYF
DNA: TGCAGTGCTAGAGGGGGGGCGACAGGGGAAGATACGCAGTATTTT
V: TRBV20-1
J: TRBJ2-3
D: TRBD1
size: NA

CDR3: CASSSTQGYNEQFF
DNA: TGCGCCAGCAGCTCAACACAGGGGTACAATGAGCAGTTCTTC
V: TRBV5-1
J: TRBJ2-1
D: TRBD1
size: few

CDR3: CASSPAIAGNSPLHF
DNA: TGTGCCAGCAGCCCGGCGATAGCTGGTAATTCACCCCTCCACTTT
V: TRBV12-3/TRBV12-4
J: TRBJ1-6
D: NA
size: few

CDR3: CASSVGTAAGNTIYF
DNA: TGTGCCAGCAGCGTAGGCACTGCAGCTGGAAACACCATATATTTT
V: TRBV9
J: TRBJ1-3
D: NA
size: NA

CDR3: CASSLGTLGTDTQYF
DNA: TGTGCCAGCAGTCTAGGGACTTTGGGCACAGATACGCAGTATTTT
V: TRBV12-3/TRBV12-4
J: TRBJ2-3
D: NA
size: many

CDR3: CAISGNTGYPWGEQFF
DNA: TGTGCCATCAGCGGAAATACAGGGTACCCTTGGGGTGAGCAGTTCTTC
V: TRBV10-3
J: TRBJ2-1
D: NA
size: many

CDR3: CASHGQDYGYTF
DNA: TGCGCCAGTCACGGACAGGACTATGGCTACACCTTC
V: TRBV5-1
J: TRBJ1-2
D: TRBD1
size: NA

CDR3: CAIETGGRQPQHF
DNA: TGTGCCATCGAGACAGGGGGCAGGCAGCCCCAGCATTTT
V: TRBV30
J: TRBJ1-5
D: TRBD1
size: few

CDR3: CAISHRAPTEAFF
DNA: TGTGCCATCAGCCACAGGGCCCCCACTGAAGCTTTCTTT
V: TRBV10-3
J: TRBJ1-1
D: NA
size: many

CDR3: CASSPSGARLNTGELFF
DNA: TGTGCCAGCTCACCATCGGGGGCCCGATTGAACACCGGGGAGCTGTTTTTT
V: TRBV18
J: TRBJ2-2
D: NA
size: NA

CDR3: CATSEQRGSSYNEQFF
DNA: TGTGCCACCAGTGAGCAACGGGGGAGCTCCTACAATGAGCAGTTCTTC
V: TRBV24-1
J: TRBJ2-1
D: NA
size: many

CDR3: CASSLGSSGLTDTQYF
DNA: TGTGCCAGCAGTTTAGGTTCGAGCGGGCTCACAGATACGCAGTATTTT
V: TRBV28
J: TRBJ2-3
D: NA
size: NA

CDR3: CASSLGGPRETQYF
DNA: TGTGCCAGCAGCTTGGGTGGCCCCCGCGAGACCCAGTACTTC
V: TRBV7-3
J: TRBJ2-5
D: NA
size: many

CDR3: CASRLAGASYNEQFF
DNA: TGCGCCAGCAGGCTAGCGGGGGCCTCATACAATGAGCAGTTCTTC
V: TRBV5-1
J: TRBJ2-1
D: TRBD2
size: many

CDR3: CASSPSEGLGNTIYF
DNA: TGTGCCAGCAGCCCAAGTGAGGGGCTTGGAAACACCATATATTTT
V: TRBV3-1
J: TRBJ1-3
D: NA
size: NA

CDR3: CASSPTGRPGEAFF
DNA: TGTGCCAGCAGCCCCACGGGCCGACCAGGAGAAGCTTTCTTT
V: TRBV9
J: TRBJ1-1
D: NA
size: many

CDR3: CASTSGGGSRTDTQYF
DNA: TGTGCCAGCACCAGTGGAGGAGGGTCCCGCACAGATACGCAGTATTTT
V: TRBV12-3/TRBV12-4
J: TRBJ2-3
D: NA
size: few

CDR3: CASSPWSGSSYNEQFF
DNA: TGTGCCAGCAGCCCCTGGAGTGGCTCTTCCTACAATGAGCAGTTCTTC
V: TRBV5-5
J: TRBJ2-1
D: NA
size: few

CDR3: CATSAESGAEAFF
DNA: TGTGCCACCAGTGCGGAATCGGGCGCTGAAGCTTTCTTT
V: TRBV24-1
J: TRBJ1-1
D: NA
size: many

CDR3: CASSLGQGIEAFF
DNA: TGTGCCAGCAGCTTGGGACAGGGGATTGAAGCTTTCTTT
V: TRBV5-6
J: TRBJ1-1
D: TRBD1
size: many

CDR3: CASSVGQGGETQYF
DNA: TGTGCCAGCAGCGTTGGGCAGGGAGGAGAGACCCAGTACTTC
V: TRBV9
J: TRBJ2-5
D: NA
size: few

CDR3: CSATQGFMVDQPQHF
DNA: TGCAGTGCCACACAGGGCTTCATGGTGGATCAGCCCCAGCATTTT
V: TRBV20-1
J: TRBJ1-5
D: NA
size: NA

CDR3: CASSDGDRLHYGYTF
DNA: TGTGCCAGCAGCGACGGGGACAGGTTACACTATGGCTACACCTTC
V: TRBV11-2
J: TRBJ1-2
D: TRBD1
size: many

CDR3: CASTQYQQPQHF
DNA: TGTGCCAGCACCCAGTACCAGCAGCCCCAGCATTTT
V: TRBV28
J: TRBJ1-5
D: NA
size: NA

CDR3: CASSPQWSEGSNTEAFF
DNA: TGCGCCAGCAGCCCCCAGTGGTCGGAGGGATCGAACACTGAAGCTTTCTTT
V: TRBV5-1
J: TRBJ1-1
D: NA
size: few

CDR3: CASSLYGGELFF
DNA: TGTGCCAGCAGCTTATACGGCGGGGAGCTGTTTTTT
V: TRBV7-3
J: TRBJ2-2
D: NA
size: many

CDR3: CASSYAAALSNQPQHF
DNA: TGTGCCAGCAGTTATGCCGCGGCCCTTTCGAATCAGCCCCAGCATTTT
V: TRBV6-6
J: TRBJ1-5
D: NA
size: many

CDR3: CASSLGQGGGLDTQYF
DNA: TGCGCCAGCAGCTTAGGACAGGGGGGAGGATTAGATACGCAGTATTTT
V: TRBV5-1
J: TRBJ2-3
D: TRBD1
size: many

CDR3: CASSLRSEGDYGYTF
DNA: TGTGCCAGCAGCTTGAGGTCAGAGGGCGACTATGGCTACACCTTC
V: TRBV5-5
J: TRBJ1-2
D: NA
size: NA

CDR3: CASSGENRPKGYTF
DNA: TGTGCCAGCAGCGGGGAAAACAGGCCGAAAGGCTACACCTTC
V: TRBV13
J: TRBJ1-2
D: NA
size: NA

CDR3: CASSQESDAYRGSPLHF
DNA: TGCGCCAGCAGCCAAGAGTCGGATGCCTATAGGGGTTCACCCCTCCACTTT
V: TRBV4-3
J: TRBJ1-6
D: NA
size: many

CDR3: CASSLPFGFGTEAFF
DNA: TGTGCCAGCAGTCTGCCGTTTGGGTTCGGGACTGAAGCTTTCTTT
V: TRBV12-3/TRBV12-4
J: TRBJ1-1
D: NA
size: many